This TCR beta chain was observed in a study of regulatory T cells in long-lasting Graves disease. General study results and limits: Under persistent disease, TRBV28, TRBJ1-2 and TRBJ2-5 were used preferentially.

This CDR3 region has 13 residues. The germline gives CDR1 PRHDT, CDR2 FYEKMQ (reference sequence). The V and J ends lost 4 bases and 5 bases respectively, with 11 bases between them. This sample's time point: newly diagnosed GD, antithyroid drugs for less than 3 months. PBMC RNA served as the TCR library source. About this clonotype: Its specificity is not known.

Relying on iRepertoire HTBI primers and Arm-PCR of CDR3 regions, the team built TCR beta libraries. MiXCR, run by TCRdb on the multiplex PCR reads, gives a single entry per CDR3 protein. The profile shows over 500,000 distinct CDR3 sequences, approximately 16% of them singletons. These same data were also listed under a study on T cells in Graves' hyperthyroidism and ophthalmopathy. That study reports: Uncontrolled infection, other autoimmune disease, pregnancy or lactation disqualified patients from enrolment. First-round RT-PCR of the TCR CDR3 relied on the HTBI primer set.

This clonotype originated in a young man with Graves disease. The sample consisted of peripheral blood mononuclear cells (PBMCs), taken at new diagnosis, from a patient treated with antithyroid drugs. This chain joins TRBV13 and TRBJ1-1, with a tentative D call TRBD1 (6 bases). CDR3 coding DNA: TGTGCCAGCAGCTCCCGGACAGTTACTGAAGCTTTCTTT. Its translation: CASSSRTVTEAFF.